The TCR beta chain under discussion was sequenced for a study of T cells in Graves' hyperthyroidism and ophthalmopathy. The study, taken as a whole, reports: In the blood, most expanded thyroid clonotypes above 0.001 appeared as well. It was a median about 7.1 months before onset that the model predicted ophthalmopathy.

As for this clonotype: Antigen specificity is unknown.

The V and J ends lost 5 bases and 7 bases respectively, with 15 bases between them. The CDR3 is made up of 15 amino acids. In germline, CDR1 is SGHTA, CDR2 FQGNSA. RNA transcripts yielded amplified TCR beta CDR3 regions. Researchers ran a first-round RT-PCR on the TCR CDR3 using the HTBI primer set. TCRdb passed the multiplex PCR reads through MiXCR, listing each CDR3 protein once. The sample includes about 840,000 distinct CDR3 sequences, more than 30% of them seen just once. Clinical symptoms, serum thyroxine and TRAb, thyroid ultrasound and orbital computed tomography were used for the diagnoses. This TCR was sampled from a man between 18 and 35 years old with Graves' hyperthyroidism. The chain has TRBV7-2 and TRBJ1-6, with D hard to call. Sequencing was performed on blood. The CDR3 protein is CASSPPGVGNSPLHF. The CDR3 nucleotides are TGTGCCAGCAGCCCTCCCGGGGTGGGGAATTCACCCCTCCACTTT. The full variable domain, with the rest looked up from reference TRBV7-2 and TRBJ1-6, is GAGVSQSPSNKVTEKGKDVELRCDPISGHTALYWYRQSLGQGLEFLIYFQGNSAPDKSGLPSDRFSAERTGGSVSTLTIQRTQQEDSAVYLCASSPPGVGNSPLHFGNGTRLTVT.